This T cell receptor (beta chain) was found in a study of CD8 T cells in Susac syndrome. An input of 0.5 to 1 ug of RNA was subjected to reverse transcription using random hexamers. One entry per CDR3 protein results from TCRdb running MiXCR on the immunoSEQ multiplex PCR reads. The table includes 150,000 to 200,000 distinct CDR3 sequences, around 94% detected once. The CDR3 is 15 amino acids. CDR1 is SGHDN and CDR2 is FVKESK in the germline V gene. The J segment lost 9 bases and the V segment lost 4 bases, leaving 12 bases of the junction unmatched. The TCR originated in a human donor in good health. The chain joins TRBV14 to TRBJ2-1, with 7 bases identical to TRBD1. Sequencing was done on a sample of CD4+ T cells from PBMCs. This CDR3 reads CASSPISGQSGEQFF. The CDR3 bases are TGTGCCAGCAGCCCAATTTCGGGACAGTCGGGTGAGCAGTTCTTC.